This TCR beta chain was documented in a study of cytomegalovirus exposure and HLA in healthy donors. Turning to the study itself: Falling in the Caucasian-associated ancestry cluster were about four fifths of around 370 genotyped donors.

This PCR relied on a set of 60 Vbeta primers and 13 Jbeta primers. Original analysis: Unique TCR beta chains totaled 65 million to 95 million in a later count, with approximately 11 million of them shared. The data were produced by immunoSEQ multiplex PCR, yet TCRdb's version contains in-frame clones alone and is incomplete. V and J calls and clone size come straight from that table; D and trimming were deduced from the DNA. Found here are around 100,000 clones, 65% of them singletons; the top ten hold 3.5% to 4%. Worth noting for this clone: Its specificity is unknown.

Points from the study as a whole: Certain indistinguishable V segments, among them TRBV6-2 and TRBV6-3, were excluded. Analyses of presence/absence relied on an assumption of roughly uniform sequencing depth across donors.

The CDR3 is made up of 15 amino acids. Germline CDR1 LNHDA, CDR2 SQIVND (reference sequence). With 5 bases removed from V and 4 bases from J, the gap between germline ends came to 18 bases. The source of this sequence is a man aged 30 to 39 in good health and CMV-seropositive. The chain employs TRBV19 and TRBJ2-7; possible D gene TRBD2, 6 bases. The sequenced sample consisted of PBMCs. The CDR3 region is CASSVQGGMGYEQYF. CDR3 bases: TGTGCCAGTAGTGTCCAGGGAGGAATGGGTTACGAGCAGTACTTC.